This is a list of T cell receptor beta chains from one sample in a study of graft-versus-host responses after intestinal transplantation. Assay used: immunoSEQ multiplex PCR; TCRdb lists only in-frame clones, some missing. The top ten clones hold about 1.2% of a sample with 13,000 or so clones, roughly two fifths of them seen once. Material: alloreactive CD4+ T cells from a mixed lymphocyte reaction culture, obtained before intestinal transplant. The receptors shown here come from a human patient who received an intestinal transplant. Both conserved end residues are part of each CDR3. D genes are given only for firm matches. Not all rows give a size; the values are once, few, many and, for expanded clones, a class.

few . TRBJ2-4 TRBV7-2 TGTGCCAGCAGCTTAAGTGGGCAGACCTTAGCCAAAAACATTCAGTACTTC CASSLSGQTLAKNIQYF
. . TRBJ1-2 TRBV5-4 TGTGCCAGCAGCTTGGCGGGCAGCGGATACTATGGCTACACCTTC CASSLAGSGYYGYTF
few TRBD1 TRBJ2-4 TRBV2 TGTGCCAGCAGTTTTTCCGGGACAGACTCAAACATTCAGTACTTC CASSFSGTDSNIQYF
. . TRBJ2-7 TRBV5-5 TGTGCCAGCAGCTTGAGACAGGTGGACTACGAGCAGTACTTC CASSLRQVDYEQYF
. TRBD1 TRBJ1-1 TRBV6-6 TGTGCCAGCAGAACAGGGGGGACTGAAGCTTTCTTT CASRTGGTEAFF
. TRBD1 TRBJ1-1 TRBV18 TGTGCCAGCTCACCAAATAGGGGGCAAAGCACTGAAGCTTTCTTT CASSPNRGQSTEAFF
. . TRBJ1-6 TRBV30 TGTGCCTACAAGAGGTTTGGATCACCCCTCCACTTT CAYKRFGSPLHF
. . TRBJ1-1 TRBV6-6 TGTGCCAGCAGTGTCACAAGGAACACTGAAGCTTTCTTT CASSVTRNTEAFF
few . TRBJ2-5 TRBV29-1 TGCAGCGTAAAGAGGGGGGGGGAGACCCAGTACTTC CSVKRGGETQYF
few . TRBJ1-6 TRBV7-2 TGTGCCAGCGGACATTATAATTCACCCCTCCACTTT CASGHYNSPLHF
. TRBD1 TRBJ1-1 TRBV11-3 TGTGCCAGCAGCCCCCGGGACAGAGACACTGAAGCTTTCTTT CASSPRDRDTEAFF
. . TRBJ2-7 TRBV6-5 TGTGCCAGCAGAGGACAGATCGGCTACGAGCAGTACTTC CASRGQIGYEQYF
once TRBD1 TRBJ1-6 TRBV18 TGTGCCAGCTCACCGCAAAGGACAGGGGGAAATTCACCCCTCCACTTT CASSPQRTGGNSPLHF
few TRBD1 TRBJ1-3 TRBV4-3 TGCGCCAGCAGCCGAGGACAGGACTCTGGAAACACCATATATTTT CASSRGQDSGNTIYF
. TRBD2 TRBJ2-5 TRBV10-3 TGTGCCATCAGGAAGGGACTACAAGAGACCCAGTACTTC CAIRKGLQETQYF
. TRBD1 TRBJ1-3 TRBV15 TGTGCCACCAGCAGTAGACAGGGACTCTCTGGAAACACCATATATTTT CATSSRQGLSGNTIYF
. . TRBJ1-6 TRBV4-3 TGCGCCAGCAGCCAAGATTTCGCGGTTGCCTCACCCCTCCACTTT CASSQDFAVASPLHF
. TRBD1 TRBJ2-2 TRBV14 TGTGCCAGCAGCCCCGGACAGGGGACGACCGGGGAGCTGTTTTTT CASSPGQGTTGELFF
. TRBD1 TRBJ2-7 TRBV19 TGTGCCAGTAGGCTACAGGGGGCCCACGAGCAGTACTTC CASRLQGAHEQYF
. TRBD1 TRBJ1-2 TRBV19 TGTGCCAGTAGTCTTCAGACAGGGCATGGCTACACCTTC CASSLQTGHGYTF
. TRBD2 TRBJ2-7 TRBV7-2 TGTGCCAGCAGCTTAGTCGGGGGGGCCTACGAGCAGTACTTC CASSLVGGAYEQYF
few . TRBJ2-3 TRBV9 TGTGCCAGCAGCGTAGTCGAGCCCGATACGCAGTATTTT CASSVVEPDTQYF
. TRBD2 TRBJ2-3 TRBV5-1 TGCGCCAGCAGCTTATCACTAGCGGGGGGGGCAGATACGCAGTATTTT CASSLSLAGGADTQYF
few . TRBJ2-2 TRBV30 TGTGCCTGGAGTGTATGGGCGAGTACCAAGGACAGTCGGAACACCGGGGAGCTGTTTTTT CAWSVWASTKDSRNTGELFF
. TRBD2 TRBJ2-5 TRBV11-1 TGTGCCAGCAGCTTGGCAGCGGGGGGAGGAGAGACCCAGTACTTC CASSLAAGGGETQYF
once TRBD1 TRBJ1-1 TRBV7-9 TGTGCCAGCAGCCTAGCCAGACAGGGAATCACTGAAGCTTTCTTT CASSLARQGITEAFF
. . TRBJ1-1 TRBV9 TGTGCCAGCAGCGGACGAGCGGGGAACACTGAAGCTTTCTTT CASSGRAGNTEAFF
. . TRBJ1-2 TRBV6-5 TGTGCCAGCAGTTTCCGAGGGGGTGGCTACACCTTC CASSFRGGGYTF
few TRBD2 TRBJ2-3 TRBV19 TGTGCCAGTAGTAACCCTAGCGGGGGGGTTTCAGATACGCAGTATTTT CASSNPSGGVSDTQYF
. . TRBJ1-6 TRBV4-3 TGCGCCAGCAGCCATATACAGGGTGGTGATTCACCCCTCCACTTT CASSHIQGGDSPLHF
. TRBD1 TRBJ2-5 TRBV10-3 TGTGCCATCAGAGGACAGGGTAAAGAGACCCAGTACTTC CAIRGQGKETQYF
. TRBD2 TRBJ2-5 TRBV6-5 TGTGCCAGCAGTTACTCACTAGCGGGGGTTGGGACCCAGTACTTC CASSYSLAGVGTQYF
medium-sized TRBD1 TRBJ1-4 TRBV2 TGTGCCAGCAGCGCCGACAGGGTAGCGACTAATGAAAAACTGTTTTTT CASSADRVATNEKLFF
. . TRBJ1-5 TRBV5-6 TGTGCCAGCAGCTTGAACAACCTGCAGGGTCAGCCCCAGCATTTT CASSLNNLQGQPQHF
. . TRBJ1-1 TRBV11-2 TGTGCCAGCAGCCGTAGGGCGGGACTCTCGAACACTGAAGCTTTCTTT CASSRRAGLSNTEAFF
. . TRBJ1-6 TRBV9 TGTGCCAGCAGCGTCGGGACACTTAATAATTCACCCCTCCACTTT CASSVGTLNNSPLHF
. . TRBJ1-2 TRBV11-2 TGTGCCAGCAGCCTCAACCCAGAGCGGGCCTATGGCTACACCTTC CASSLNPERAYGYTF
few TRBD2 TRBJ2-7 TRBV6-1 TGTGCCAGCAGTCCCCGTGGGGGGGACTCCTACGAGCAGTACTTC CASSPRGGDSYEQYF
. TRBD2 TRBJ2-3 TRBV5-1 TGCGCCAGCAGCTGGCGAGTGGGAGCTAGCGGGGGGGCCCTTGCAGATACGCAGTATTTT CASSWRVGASGGALADTQYF
. TRBD1 TRBJ2-1 TRBV19 TGTGCCAGTAGTATGGGGACAGGGGGAGCTAAGGTCTACAATGAGCAGTTCTTC CASSMGTGGAKVYNEQFF
. TRBD2 TRBJ2-1 TRBV11-2 TGTGCCAGCAGCCTAAGAACCGGGACTAGCGGTCTTGAGCAGTTCTTC CASSLRTGTSGLEQFF
. TRBD1 TRBJ1-1 TRBV15 TGTGCCACCAGCACGGGACAGGGGAGGGTCACTGAAGCTTTCTTT CATSTGQGRVTEAFF
medium-sized TRBD2 TRBJ2-7 TRBV19 TGTGCCAGTAGTGCTCTAGCGGGGCCCTACGAGCAGTACTTC CASSALAGPYEQYF
. . TRBJ1-6 TRBV5-1 TGCGCCAGCAGCTTGGACCCCCCGGGGGGATCACCCCTCCACTTT CASSLDPPGGSPLHF
. TRBD2 TRBJ2-1 TRBV11-3 TGTGCCAGCTGTCTAGCGGGGGGTGGTGAGCAGTTCTTC CASCLAGGGEQFF
few . TRBJ2-6 TRBV7-9 TGTGCCAGCAGCTTCGGGGATGGGGCCAACGTCCTGACTTTC CASSFGDGANVLTF
. TRBD1 TRBJ2-1 TRBV5-6 TGTGCCAGCAGCTTGGCCGGACAGGCCCTCAATGAGCAGTTCTTC CASSLAGQALNEQFF
. . TRBJ1-2 TRBV30 TGTGCCTGGAGTGTTACAGGGAGGGATGGCTACACCTTC CAWSVTGRDGYTF
. TRBD1 TRBJ2-7 TRBV5-4 TGTGCCAGCAGCTTAAGACAGGGGCCAACCTACGAGCAGTACTTC CASSLRQGPTYEQYF
. . TRBJ2-2 TRBV4-3 TGCGCCAGCAGCCAAGATATGGGGGGGCTCATGAACACCGGGGAGCTGTTTTTT CASSQDMGGLMNTGELFF
. . TRBJ1-2 TRBV30 TGTGCCTGGAGTAGGGAGGGTAACTATGGCTACACCTTC CAWSREGNYGYTF
. . TRBJ1-6 TRBV7-8 TGTGCCAGCACCAGGGTACCTAAATCACCCCTCCACTTT CASTRVPKSPLHF
few . TRBJ1-1 TRBV6-1 TGTGCCAGCAGTGAAGGTGCGGCAGAAGCTTTCTTT CASSEGAAEAFF
. TRBD1 TRBJ1-6 TRBV4-3 TGCGCCAGCAGCCAGAAGGGGACAGGGGATTCACCCCTCCACTTT CASSQKGTGDSPLHF
few . TRBJ1-1 TRBV6-1 TGTGCCAGCAGGGGCAGGGTGAGCACTGAAGCTTTCTTT CASRGRVSTEAFF
. TRBD2 TRBJ2-3 TRBV7-9 TGTGCCAGCAGCTTAGACGGGAGCGGGGGGCTCACAGATACGCAGTATTTT CASSLDGSGGLTDTQYF
. TRBD1 TRBJ1-1 TRBV6-5 TGTGCCAGCAGTTACCGACAGGGGGGGCCGAACACTGAAGCTTTCTTT CASSYRQGGPNTEAFF
. . TRBJ1-5 TRBV11-2 TGTGCCAGCAGCTTCCTTGTGTCCCCGGATCAGCCCCAGCATTTT CASSFLVSPDQPQHF
medium-sized . TRBJ1-2 TRBV6-1 TGTGCCAGCAGTGAATCGGTGGCTTTGAGGGATGGCTACACCTTC CASSESVALRDGYTF
. . TRBJ2-1 TRBV4-2 TGTGCCAGCAGCCAAGATCAGGGTTGGGAGCAGTTCTTC CASSQDQGWEQFF